This passage covers 13 T cell receptor beta chains from one sample sequenced in a study of CD8 T cells in Susac syndrome. RNA totalling roughly 0.45 to 1 ug underwent reverse transcription with random hexamers. Via MiXCR, TCRdb re-called the immunoSEQ multiplex PCR reads, giving one row per CDR3 protein. The sample shows a few hundred thousand distinct CDR3 sequences, just over 90% of them seen only once. The specimen was CD4+ T cells from PBMCs. Every receptor here comes from a human donor with multiple sclerosis.

The V call is TRBV4-1, the J call TRBJ1-1; D remains ambiguous. This CDR3 comprises 17 residues. Germline values: CDR1 MGHRA, CDR2 YSYEKL. V lost 0 bases to trimming and J lost 1 base, with 15 bases between them. The CDR3 DNA reads TGCGCCAGCAGCCAAGACGGTGGTAGGGCCGGGAACACTGAAGCTTTCTTT. It specifies CASSQDGGRAGNTEAFF.

The rearrangement joins TRBV7-2 to TRBJ2-7, with 9 bases that match TRBD2. Germline assignment: CDR1 SGHTA and CDR2 FQGNSA. The CDR3 spans 19 residues. V dropped 5 bases and J dropped 0; count of bases not matched to a gene: 17. CDR3 sequence (DNA): TGTGCCAGCAGCGATTACCCCCGGACTAGCGAAAGTACCTCCTACGAGCAGTACTTC. Translated, it gives CASSDYPRTSESTSYEQYF.

The chain employs TRBV29-1 and TRBJ1-2; D not certain. Germline values: CDR1 SQVTM, CDR2 ANQGSEA. The V and J ends lost 4 bases and 4 bases respectively, with 7 bases between them. CDR3 length: 11 amino acids. CDR3 bases: TGCAGCGTTGGCGGGTCCTATGGCTACACCTTC. Amino acids: CSVGGSYGYTF.

This chain joins TRBV19 and TRBJ1-2; D gene uncertain. CDR3 length equals 13 residues. Between the trimmed V and J ends, which lost 6 bases and 0 bases, there was a span of 8 bases. Germline V gene lookup returns CDR1 LNHDA and CDR2 SQIVND (reference sequence). CDR3 DNA sequence: TGTGCCAGTAGACCAGTATCTAACTATGGCTACACCTTC. It specifies CASRPVSNYGYTF.

The chain carries TRBV30 and TRBJ2-1; D gene uncertain. The V gene lost 0 bases and the J gene lost 2 bases, with 11 bases spanning the gap. Germline-derived CDR1 and CDR2 are GTSNPN and SVGIG (reference sequence). CDR3 length equals 15 residues. The CDR3 is CAWSVGIKAYNEQFF. The DNA of the CDR3 is TGTGCCTGGAGTGTGGGCATCAAGGCCTACAATGAGCAGTTCTTC.

This clonotype was detected once. This chain uses TRBV30 with TRBJ1-2; D unresolved. V was shortened by 2 bases and J by 4 bases, with 17 bases between the two germline ends. Germline loops: CDR1 GTSNPN, CDR2 SVGIG (reference sequence). The CDR3 has 15 residues. In nucleotides, the CDR3 is TGTGCCTGGAGTACCGGGCTCGGCGGTAGCTATGGCTACACCTTC. It is translated as CAWSTGLGGSYGYTF.

This rearrangement joins TRBV6-5 to TRBJ2-1; TRBD2 matches 9 bases. Germline trimming cut 6 bases from V and 7 bases from J; bases unmatched to any gene: 10. Germline-derived CDR1 and CDR2 are MNHEY and SVGAGI. The CDR3 runs to 15 residues. DNA of the CDR3: TGTGCCAGCAGAGGCCTGGCGGGAGGGGAAAATGAGCAGTTCTTC. This encodes CASRGLAGGENEQFF.

The genes are TRBV30 and TRBJ1-2; TRBD1 aligns across 7 bases. CDR3 length equals 12 residues. The junction had 1 base not matched to a gene; V was cut back by 1 base and J by 5 bases. Germline loops: CDR1 GTSNPN, CDR2 SVGIG (reference sequence). The CDR3 DNA follows: TGTGCCTGGAGTGGGGACAGATATGGCTACACCTTC. Translation: CAWSGDRYGYTF.

V is TRBV3-1 and J is TRBJ2-7; 7 bases fit TRBD2. The CDR3 is made up of 17 amino acids. CDR1 is LGHDT and CDR2 is YNNKEL in the germline V gene (reference sequence). V lost 0 bases and J lost 0; bases outside the gene matches: 8. The CDR3 DNA sequence: TGTGCCAGCAGCCAAGATAAGGGAGGGGCCCCCTCCTACGAGCAGTACTTC. Translation: CASSQDKGGAPSYEQYF.

The chain carries TRBV7-2 and TRBJ1-5; maybe TRBD1 (6 bases). The germline gives CDR1 SGHTA, CDR2 FQGNSA. CDR3 length: 15 residues. V was shortened by 5 bases and J by 4 bases, with 15 bases between the two germline ends. The CDR3 region is CASSASGTKNQPQHF. CDR3 bases: TGTGCCAGCAGCGCATCTGGGACAAAAAATCAGCCCCAGCATTTT.

This clonotype was counted a single time. The chain links TRBV7-2 to TRBJ1-4, with D perhaps matching TRBD1 (5 bases). The ends were cut back, 4 bases at V and 5 bases at J, with 17 bases in the middle. The CDR3 has 16 residues. The germline V gene encodes CDR1 SGHTA and CDR2 FQGNSA. The CDR3 DNA reads TGTGCCAGCAGCTCAAAAAGGACATACTCCAATGAAAAACTGTTTTTT. Residues: CASSSKRTYSNEKLFF.

The rearrangement joins TRBV7-2 to TRBJ2-1, with no clear D. Germline V CDR1 and CDR2: SGHTA, FQGNSA. This CDR3 has 14 amino acids. Trimming took 5 bases from V and 2 from J, leaving 10 bases between them. CDR3 in DNA: TGTGCCAGCAGCCAGGACCACCCCTACAATGAGCAGTTCTTC. Translation gives CASSQDHPYNEQFF.

The rearrangement links TRBV5-1 to TRBJ1-2; TRBD1 aligns across 8 bases. The length of the CDR3 is 15 residues. After removal of 4 bases from V and 6 bases from J, the junction contained 11 bases not matched to a gene. Germline V gives CDR1 SGHRS, CDR2 YFSETQ. CDR3 nucleotide sequence: TGCGCCAGCAGCCACCAGGGGTCGACAGGGGATGGCTACACCTTC. This sequence encodes CASSHQGSTGDGYTF.